This T cell receptor (beta chain) stems from a study of T cells of healthy individuals. TCRdb reprocessed the 5' RACE reads via MiXCR and lists one record per CDR3 protein. The sample has 55,000 to 65,000 distinct CDR3 sequences; 15% to 20% are singletons. Germline CDR1 and CDR2: DFQATT and SNEGSKA (reference sequence). CDR3 size: 15 residues. Ten or more counts support this clonotype. A junction end diverges from the germline sequence, so it may reflect a read error. This rearrangement joins TRBV20-1 to TRBJ2-1; 8 bases are shared with TRBD2. This TCR came from a human donor in good health. The CDR3 spells CSARGKGLDYNEQFF. In nucleotides, the CDR3 is TGCAGTGCCAGAGGGAAGGGACTAGATTACAATGAGCAGTTCTTC.